The next 5 T cell receptor beta chains were all read from a single sample in a study of blood T cell repertoires in COVID-19. Assay: immunoSEQ multiplex PCR; the TCRdb copy retains only in-frame clones and omits some. The sample shows about 170,000 clones, 80% to 85% of them seen only once. Sequencing was done on a sample of peripheral blood. Receptor source: an older man with active or convalescent COVID-19.

V gene TRBV19 combines with J gene TRBJ2-7; 7 bases map to TRBD2. This CDR3 contains 14 residues. Trimming cost V 8 bases and J 6 bases; bases outside gene matches: 13. The V gene's germline CDR1 is LNHDA and CDR2 SQIVND (reference sequence). The DNA for the CDR3 is TGTGCCAGTTCCAGGTCTGGGCGGGAGACCGAGCAGTACTTC. It specifies CASSRSGRETEQYF.

This chain links TRBV30 with TRBJ1-4; D not certain. Germline loops: CDR1 GTSNPN, CDR2 SVGIG (reference sequence). The V gene lost 2 bases and the J gene lost 8 bases, with 15 bases spanning the gap. The CDR3 runs to 14 residues. CDR3 amino acids: CAWSMGTEREKLFF. CDR3 nucleotide sequence: TGTGCCTGGAGTATGGGAACGGAGCGGGAAAAACTGTTTTTT. Based on the CDR3 plus reference TRBV30 and TRBJ1-4, the full variable domain is SQTIHQWPATLVQPVGSPLSLECTVEGTSNPNLYWYRQAAGRGLQLLFYSVGIGQISSEVPQNLSASRPQDRQFILSSKKLLLSDSGFYLCAWSMGTEREKLFFGSGTQLSVL.

The chain employs TRBV7-8 and TRBJ2-1, with 11 bases identical to TRBD2. This CDR3 has 16 residues. Germline values: CDR1 SGHVS, CDR2 FQNEAQ. With 1 base clipped from V and 4 bases from J, the junction kept 3 bases outside the gene matches. CDR3: CASSLVSGRGYNEQFF. The DNA for the CDR3 is TGTGCCAGCAGCTTAGTTAGCGGGAGGGGATACAATGAGCAGTTCTTC.

In its sample, this clone was seen a few times. The chain is built from TRBV4-3 and TRBJ1-2; 7 bases match TRBD1. The V gene's germline CDR1 is LGHNA and CDR2 YSLEER. CDR3 length equals 14 residues. J lost 7 bases, V lost 0 bases, and 5 bases had no gene match. The CDR3 here is CASSQEEGARGYTF. The CDR3 bases are TGCGCCAGCAGCCAAGAGGAGGGGGCGCGTGGCTACACCTTC.

The chain links TRBV7-2 to TRBJ2-1, with 15 bases matching TRBD2. Germline assignment: CDR1 SGHTA and CDR2 FQGNSA. The V gene end was trimmed by 5 bases and the J gene end by 4 bases; junction bases not matched to a gene: 6. CDR3 length: 17 residues. The CDR3 sequence: CASSTGTSGGLYNEQFF. For the CDR3, the DNA is TGTGCCAGCAGCACCGGGACTAGCGGGGGGCTGTACAATGAGCAGTTCTTC.